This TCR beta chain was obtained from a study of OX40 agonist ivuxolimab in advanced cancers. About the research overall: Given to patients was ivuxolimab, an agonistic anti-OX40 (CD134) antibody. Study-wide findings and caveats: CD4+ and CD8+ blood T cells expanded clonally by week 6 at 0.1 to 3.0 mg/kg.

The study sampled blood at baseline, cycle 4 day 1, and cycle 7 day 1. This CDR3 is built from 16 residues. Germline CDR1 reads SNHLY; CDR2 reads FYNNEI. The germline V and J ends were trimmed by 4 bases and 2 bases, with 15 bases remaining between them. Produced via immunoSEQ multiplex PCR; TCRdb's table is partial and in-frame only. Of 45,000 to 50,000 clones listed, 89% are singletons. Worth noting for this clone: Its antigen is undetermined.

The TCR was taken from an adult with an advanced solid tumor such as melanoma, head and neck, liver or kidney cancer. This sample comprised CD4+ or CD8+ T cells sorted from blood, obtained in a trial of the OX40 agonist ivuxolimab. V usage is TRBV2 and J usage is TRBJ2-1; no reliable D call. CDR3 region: CASSVWPSSAYNEQFF. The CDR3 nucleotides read TGTGCCAGCAGTGTGTGGCCCTCCAGCGCCTACAATGAGCAGTTCTTC.